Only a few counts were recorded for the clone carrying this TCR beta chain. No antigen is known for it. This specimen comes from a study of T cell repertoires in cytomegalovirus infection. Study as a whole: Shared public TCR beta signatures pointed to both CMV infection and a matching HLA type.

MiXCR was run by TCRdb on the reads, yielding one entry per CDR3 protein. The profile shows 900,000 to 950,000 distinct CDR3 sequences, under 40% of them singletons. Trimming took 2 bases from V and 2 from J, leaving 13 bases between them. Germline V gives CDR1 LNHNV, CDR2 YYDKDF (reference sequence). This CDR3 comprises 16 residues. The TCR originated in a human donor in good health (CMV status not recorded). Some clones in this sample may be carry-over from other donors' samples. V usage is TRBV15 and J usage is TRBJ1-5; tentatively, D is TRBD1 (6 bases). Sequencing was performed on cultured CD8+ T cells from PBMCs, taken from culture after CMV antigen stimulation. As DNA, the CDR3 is TGTGCCACCAGCAGACAACAGGGAGATGGCAATCAGCCCCAGCATTTT. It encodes CATSRQQGDGNQPQHF.